The present TCR beta chain was sequenced within a study of T cells in Graves' hyperthyroidism and ophthalmopathy. General study results and limits: Model output signaled ophthalmopathy a median roughly 6 months ahead of onset. Most thyroid clonotypes that were expanded above 0.001 also turned up in blood.

Germline CDR1 DFQATT, CDR2 SNEGSKA (reference sequence). This CDR3 contains 14 residues. The V segment lost 6 bases and the J segment 6 bases; nucleotides outside the gene matches: 13. This clonotype has only a few counts. The antigen is not known. From RNA transcripts, TCR beta CDR3 regions were amplified. The HTBI primer set served for first-round RT-PCR of the TCR CDR3. TCRdb reprocessed the multiplex PCR reads with MiXCR, giving one entry per CDR3 protein. The table records around 490,000 distinct CDR3 sequences, about 20% of them present only once. This clonotype was sampled from a middle-aged man with Graves' ophthalmopathy. The sequenced sample was blood. The genes are TRBV20-1 and TRBJ1-1; 7 bases line up with TRBD1. The CDR3 coding sequence is TGCAGTGCGCAGTACAGGGGATCCGTCGCTGAAGCTTTCTTT. Translation: CSAQYRGSVAEAFF.